A selection of T cell receptor beta chains follows, all from one sample in a study of blood T cell repertoires in COVID-19. Here immunoSEQ multiplex PCR was the method, and the copy in TCRdb shows in-frame clones only, minus some. The data show over 50,000 clones, roughly 72% seen once. Specimen: peripheral blood. These receptors came from a woman in her forties or fifties with active or convalescent COVID-19. Each CDR3 is given with its conserved first and last residue. The D gene is left open where the match is weak. Expanded clones are given a class, and other clones once, few, many or no size at all.

V gene	J gene	D gene	clone size	CDR3 DNA	CDR3 protein
TRBV18	TRBJ2-3	-	-	TGTGCCAGTAGACAGTCTGGACCAGATACGCAGTATTTT	CASRQSGPDTQYF
TRBV24-1	TRBJ2-5	-	many	TGTGCCACCAGTGATCCGTTACTGGGGCCAGGGGAGACCCAGTACTTC	CATSDPLLGPGETQYF
TRBV9	TRBJ2-6	-	-	TGTGCCAGCAGCCCCCACACCGCTGGGGCCAACGTCCTGACTTTC	CASSPHTAGANVLTF
TRBV11-2	TRBJ1-1	-	-	TGTGCCAGCAGCTTAGAGAGGAACACTGAAGCTTTCTTT	CASSLERNTEAFF
TRBV3-1/TRBV3-2	TRBJ2-1	-	-	TGTGCCAGCAGCCTTGGAACCCCCGGAGGGGTTCGAAATGAGCAGTTCTTC	CASSLGTPGGVRNEQFF
TRBV4-1	TRBJ2-3	-	-	TGCGCCAGCAGCCGATTCCGGGACACAATGGATGCGCAGTATTTT	CASSRFRDTMDAQYF
TRBV13	TRBJ1-1	-	-	TGTGCCAGCAGCTTAGGGGCCCGACAGGCGGGTGGGAATACTGAAGCTTTCTTT	CASSLGARQAGGNTEAFF
TRBV19	TRBJ1-2	TRBD1	-	TGTGCCAGTAGTATACTGACAGGGGGCGGAGGCTACACCTTC	CASSILTGGGGYTF
TRBV7-9	TRBJ1-1	TRBD1	once	TGTGCCAGCAGCTTCCGGGGGACAGGGCGGGAGGAAGCTTTCTTT	CASSFRGTGREEAFF
TRBV5-1	TRBJ2-5	TRBD2	-	TGCGCCAGCAGCCGGACTAGCGGCCAAGAGACCCAGTACTTC	CASSRTSGQETQYF
TRBV7-2	TRBJ2-7	TRBD2	-	TGTGCCAGCAGTCCGGGGGCGGGAGGACATGAGTACTTC	CASSPGAGGHEYF
TRBV6-5	TRBJ1-1	-	-	TGTGCCAGCAGCAGGGTTTTGGACACTGAAGCTTTCTTT	CASSRVLDTEAFF
TRBV4-2	TRBJ2-5	TRBD1	-	TGTGCCAGCAGCCAACCCGACAGGGGGCGGAAAGAGACCCAGTACTTC	CASSQPDRGRKETQYF
TRBV21-1	TRBJ2-1	-	-	TGTGCCAGCAGTCTGCTAGCGGGAGGCCGGGGAATTAATAACAATGAGCAGTTCTTC	CASSLLAGGRGINNNEQFF
TRBV7-8	TRBJ2-7	-	-	TGTGCCAGCAGCTTAGTAATCGCAGGGGTCTACGAGCAGTACTTC	CASSLVIAGVYEQYF
TRBV6-5	TRBJ2-7	TRBD1	-	TGTGCCAGCAGAAAGCCGGGACAGGGAGTGGGCGAGCAGTACTTC	CASRKPGQGVGEQYF
TRBV24-1	TRBJ2-2	TRBD1	-	TGTGCCACCAGTGATTTAGGAACCTGGGACAGGGCGAACACCGGGGAGCTGTTTTTT	CATSDLGTWDRANTGELFF
TRBV11-3	TRBJ2-1	-	few	TGTGCCAGCAGCCGGACTAACTCCTACAATGAGCAGTTCTTC	CASSRTNSYNEQFF
TRBV2	TRBJ1-4	TRBD1	-	TGTGCCAGCAGCCCGGACAGGGCAACTAATGAAAAACTGTTTTTT	CASSPDRATNEKLFF
TRBV18	TRBJ1-2	-	-	TGTGCCAGCTCAGCGAACAGGGACGGCTACACCTTC	CASSANRDGYTF
TRBV9	TRBJ1-3	-	few	TGTGCCAGCAGCGTAGTCAGTGTGACAGCCTCTGGAAACACCATATATTTT	CASSVVSVTASGNTIYF
TRBV5-1	TRBJ2-4	TRBD2	-	TGCGCCAGCACCACCAGCGGGAGCACACTTGACATTCAGTACTTC	CASTTSGSTLDIQYF
TRBV5-4	TRBJ1-2	-	few	TGTGCCAGCAGCTTCGGGGAGAACTATGGCTACACCTTC	CASSFGENYGYTF
TRBV3-1/TRBV3-2	TRBJ2-5	TRBD2	-	TGTGCCAGCAGCCGGTCCGACGGCGGGAGCTCGGAAGAGACCCAGTACTTC	CASSRSDGGSSEETQYF
TRBV4-3	TRBJ2-3	TRBD1	-	TGCGCCAGCAGCCAGACAGGGGCGGTCACAGATACGCAGTATTTT	CASSQTGAVTDTQYF
TRBV7-8	TRBJ2-1	TRBD2	-	TGTGCCAGCAGCTTAGGGACTAGCGGGGATGAGCAGTTCTTC	CASSLGTSGDEQFF
TRBV6-5	TRBJ2-1	-	once	TGTGCCAGCAGTTCTGGGCGGGGCAGTTCCTACAATGAGCAGTTCTTC	CASSSGRGSSYNEQFF
TRBV19	TRBJ1-5	-	-	TGTGCCAGTAGTATGGGGGCTCAGCCCCAGCATTTT	CASSMGAQPQHF
TRBV27	TRBJ2-1	-	-	TGTGCCAGCAGTTTAGGGACACTTTACAATGAGCAGTTCTTC	CASSLGTLYNEQFF
TRBV27	TRBJ1-2	TRBD1	-	TGTGCCAGCAGTTTAACCCCCGGGACAGGGATATCAAACTATGGCTACACCTTC	CASSLTPGTGISNYGYTF
TRBV18	TRBJ1-4	-	few	TGTGCCAGCTCACCATTCAGGGCGAATGACGGAAAACTGTTTTTT	CASSPFRANDGKLFF
TRBV3-1/TRBV3-2	TRBJ1-2	-	-	TGTGCCAGCAGCCAAGATTGGGGCAGCATAAAGGGCTACACCTTC	CASSQDWGSIKGYTF
TRBV29-1	TRBJ2-2	-	-	TGCAGCGTTGAAGGGCTTAACACCGGGGAGCTGTTTTTT	CSVEGLNTGELFF
TRBV19	TRBJ2-1	TRBD2	-	TGTGCCAGTAGTATTTTCCCTCCTAGCGGGAGGGCCGGCAGTGAGCAGTTCTTC	CASSIFPPSGRAGSEQFF
TRBV7-8	TRBJ1-2	-	-	TGTGCCAGCAGCTTAGCCCCTCGACAGTCCTATGGCTACACCTTC	CASSLAPRQSYGYTF
TRBV7-2	TRBJ2-1	TRBD2	-	TGTGCCAGCAGCTTCGCCGGGACTAGAGACAATGAGCAGTTCTTC	CASSFAGTRDNEQFF
TRBV24-1	TRBJ2-6	-	-	TGTGCCACCAGTGTACCCACCCTCAGGTCTGGGGCCAACGTCCTGACTTTC	CATSVPTLRSGANVLTF
TRBV11-3	TRBJ2-2	TRBD2	-	TGTGCCAGCAGCCCAGGAGCGGGGGGGCGGAGGACCGGGGAGCTGTTTTTT	CASSPGAGGRRTGELFF
TRBV2	TRBJ2-5	TRBD1	once	TGTGCCAGCAGATTCGACAGGGGGCGGTTTGAGACCCAGTACTTC	CASRFDRGRFETQYF
TRBV23-1	TRBJ2-5	TRBD1	-	TGCGCCAGCAGTCCTAGGGACAGGCAAATGCTACAAGAGACCCAGTACTTC	CASSPRDRQMLQETQYF
TRBV3-1/TRBV3-2	TRBJ1-2	TRBD1	-	TGTGCCAGCAGCCAAGGACAGGGGTACGGCTACACCTTC	CASSQGQGYGYTF
TRBV27	TRBJ2-1	-	-	TGTGCCAGCAGGCGGGCTAGCCTAGGTTTCGACCATGAGCAGTTCTTC	CASRRASLGFDHEQFF
TRBV5-4	TRBJ2-2	TRBD2	-	TGTGCCAGCAGCTTGGTCGGCGGGAGGAACACCGGGGAGCTGTTTTTT	CASSLVGGRNTGELFF
TRBV27	TRBJ2-1	TRBD2	-	TGTGCCAGCAGTTTCTTAGTAGCGGGACATTACAATGAGCAGTTCTTC	CASSFLVAGHYNEQFF